A selection of T cell receptor beta chains follows, all from one sample in a study of blood T cell repertoires in COVID-19. Only in-frame clones appear in the TCRdb table, and some are missing; sequencing was by immunoSEQ multiplex PCR. The data contain 80,000 or so clones, 80% to 85% of them singletons. The sample comprised peripheral blood. The receptors were sampled from an elderly man with acute or convalescent COVID-19. Each CDR3 is given with its conserved first and last residue. D genes are given only for firm matches.

TRBV5-6	TRBJ1-1	.	CASSLRGNTEAFF
TRBV28	TRBJ1-5	TRBD1	CASRRQGDQPQHF
TRBV28	TRBJ2-1	.	CASRFSGMTYNEQFF
TRBV28	TRBJ1-1	TRBD1	CASSLRGGEAFF
TRBV29-1	TRBJ1-3	.	CSAQGTVGENTIYF
TRBV5-5	TRBJ2-5	TRBD1	CASSLSSGTEETQYF
TRBV28	TRBJ1-6	.	CASTTNSSPLHF
TRBV7-2	TRBJ1-4	.	CASSLGDMGKLFF
TRBV19	TRBJ2-1	.	CASSTRRGEQFF
TRBV10-3	TRBJ1-2	.	CAISERVYYGYTF
TRBV14	TRBJ1-6	.	CASSQDLRGSPLHF
TRBV2	TRBJ2-1	TRBD1	CASSGQGSYNEQFF
TRBV5-5	TRBJ1-3	TRBD1	CASSWDSGNTIYF
TRBV25-1	TRBJ1-2	.	CASSEEINYGYTF
TRBV24-1	TRBJ2-7	.	CATSDFGYEQYF
TRBV6-5	TRBJ2-3	.	CASSPSLSTDTQYF
TRBV30	TRBJ2-2	.	CAWSRQVNTGELFF
TRBV5-1	TRBJ2-5	TRBD2	CASSSGTSGSSGETQYF
TRBV7-8	TRBJ1-1	.	CASSQPQMAAEAFF
TRBV10-1	TRBJ2-2	TRBD2	CASSDRIGTSVNTGELFF
TRBV6-5	TRBJ1-3	TRBD1	CASSWDRVSGNTIYF
TRBV27	TRBJ1-4	TRBD1	CASRPGQVGELFF
TRBV30	TRBJ2-2	.	CAWGRTGELFF
TRBV5-1	TRBJ2-5	TRBD1	CASSSQGSSETQYF
TRBV11-2	TRBJ2-7	TRBD2	CASSLEFVSGRAGEQYF
TRBV5-5	TRBJ2-7	TRBD2	CASSPGLAGTYVVEQYF
TRBV19	TRBJ2-7	TRBD2	CASSMGGLAGSSYEQYF
TRBV7-9	TRBJ1-5	.	CASSLQDNQPQHF
TRBV18	TRBJ2-2	TRBD1	CASSPSGQGDTGELFF
TRBV7-8	TRBJ1-6	.	CASSSPGPGKRLHF
TRBV3-1/TRBV3-2	TRBJ1-2	.	CASSQRGNYGYTF
TRBV7-2	TRBJ2-7	TRBD2	CASSLAASGLSYEQYF
TRBV6-6	TRBJ1-6	.	CASSYLPGNQDSPLHF
TRBV30	TRBJ1-4	.	CAWSVPNSLHEKLFF
TRBV29-1	TRBJ2-1	TRBD2	CSVGSGRANEQFF
TRBV15	TRBJ2-7	TRBD2	CATSRLAGSYEQYF
TRBV29-1	TRBJ2-5	TRBD1	CSVERSRTGPPETQYF
TRBV11-2	TRBJ2-1	TRBD1	CASSLGGAGTGGYNEQFF
TRBV11-3	TRBJ2-7	TRBD1	CASSFSGTGLPEQYF
TRBV5-1	TRBJ2-6	.	CASSLATGAGANVLTF
TRBV7-9	TRBJ1-2	TRBD1	CASSSRTGPSGGYTF
TRBV28	TRBJ1-2	TRBD1	CASRTGTGDYGYTF
TRBV27	TRBJ1-1	.	CASSSRSRDGTEAFF
TRBV18	TRBJ2-3	.	CASSSQQGPTDTQYF
TRBV18	TRBJ2-7	.	CASSPRLGYEQYF
TRBV24-1	TRBJ2-7	TRBD2	CATSVVAGGSYEQYF
TRBV6-5	TRBJ2-7	TRBD1	CASSYGTGIHEQYF